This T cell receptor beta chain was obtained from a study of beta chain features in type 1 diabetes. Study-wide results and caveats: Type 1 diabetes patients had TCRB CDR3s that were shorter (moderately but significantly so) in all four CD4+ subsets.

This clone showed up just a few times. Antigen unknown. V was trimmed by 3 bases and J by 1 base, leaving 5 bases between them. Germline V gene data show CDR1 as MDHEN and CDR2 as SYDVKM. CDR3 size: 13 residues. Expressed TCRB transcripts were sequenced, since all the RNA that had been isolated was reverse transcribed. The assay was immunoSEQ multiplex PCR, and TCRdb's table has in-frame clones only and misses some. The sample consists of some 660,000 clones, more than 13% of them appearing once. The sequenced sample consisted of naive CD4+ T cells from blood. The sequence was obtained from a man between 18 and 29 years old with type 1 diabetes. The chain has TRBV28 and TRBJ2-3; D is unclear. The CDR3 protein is CASSFARTDTQYF. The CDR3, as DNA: TGTGCCAGCAGTTTCGCCCGCACAGATACGCAGTATTTT.